Listed here is a single T cell receptor beta chain. What antigen it recognizes has not been identified. One base away there is no much larger clone; base qualities are not given. This entry comes from a study of T cells in Graves' hyperthyroidism and ophthalmopathy (dated by TCRdb to between 2018 and 2021). Describing the broader study: Peripheral blood samples were taken at the time of initial diagnosis, prior to any treatment. A discovery cohort of approximately 100 patients, about 40 with Graves' ophthalmopathy and about 60 with stable Graves' hyperthyroidism, was used to find distinguishing TCR V-J signatures. Prospective prediction of ophthalmopathy was tested in an independent validation cohort consisting of fewer than 20 hyperthyroidism patients and more than 15 patients who later progressed to ophthalmopathy. The 90 or so discovery patients were randomly split 7:3 into training and test sets. In several Graves' hyperthyroidism patients, the study also compared T-cell repertoires from thyroid tissue with T-cell repertoires from blood. Following sampling, methimazole starting at 30 mg daily was given to hyperthyroidism patients, and high-dose intravenous methylprednisolone was given to ophthalmopathy patients. According to the paper, TCR Vbeta CDR3 sequencing was carried out on roughly 130 peripheral blood samples, which came from 40 to 45 ophthalmopathy, 70 to 80 hyperthyroidism and approximately 17 progressor patients.

The TCR beta CDR3 regions were amplified from the RNA transcripts. For the first round of RT-PCR on the TCR CDR3, the HTBI primer set was used together with the Qiagen OneStep RT-PCR kit. The libraries were constructed in a second round of multiplex PCR and then size-selected and purified. Sequencing of the libraries was done on an Illumina HiSeq2000 using paired-end 100 bp reads. The authors' analysis ran thus. SOAPnuke was used to process the raw data, throwing out any read that contained adapters or uncalled bases, had a mean Phred below 15, or lacked an exact constant-primer or identifier match. COPE v1.2.5 was used to merge the high-quality paired reads, and each unique nucleotide sequence was defined as a clonotype. MiTCR v1.1 was used to align clonotypes to the IMGT TRBV, TRBD and TRBJ reference segments. Only V-J combinations with frequency above 0.0001, covering 99% to 99.2% of repertoires, were analysed. A TCS score was defined as the ratio of F50 (clonal expansion) to E x V (chaos), with BLOSUM62-based TCRdist applied between CDR3 peptides within each V-J. Welch's t-statistics and random forest reduced roughly 540 V-J features to roughly 13, which were used in a naive Bayes classifier (R e1071). The public sequencing data were trimmed at Q25 with fastp and processed into clonotypes with MiXCR by TCRdb, which kept only in-frame beta chains. Identical CDR3 proteins give one entry, which carries the most common genes and DNA. The V and J calls come from TCRdb's annotation, not from the publication. Present in this sample are over 250,000 distinct CDR3 sequences, roughly 22% of which were seen just once. The ten top clones hold 50% to 75% of the sample.

Findings and caveats that apply to the study as a whole: Sample size was not statistically predetermined, and blinding of investigators to group allocation was not performed. Most expanded thyroid clonotypes (frequency above 0.001) were also detected in blood, suggesting blood repertoires may reflect thyroid immune responses. In cross-validation, a model built on a 13 V-J signature told ophthalmopathy apart from stable hyperthyroidism with 87.88% sensitivity and approximately 81% specificity, and in testing the same model reached 80%/75%. During validation, the model predicted progression to ophthalmopathy a median of around 7 months ahead of onset, with around 71% sensitivity and about 75% specificity.

The cysteine opens and the phenylalanine closes a CDR3 of 12 amino acids. Only the CDR3 portion is preserved as DNA: 36 bases, with reading frame beginning at the first base. The germline V and J ends show losses of 4 bases and 5 bases respectively, and no gene match explains 5 bases of the junction. CDR1 SQVTM and CDR2 ANQGSEA are derived from the germline V gene. In the ophthalmopathy patients, disease was moderately to severely active, with a Clinical Activity Score of 3 or more, a NOSPECS grade of 4 or more, and a duration of less than 3 months. Patients with uncontrolled infections, other autoimmune diseases, pregnancy or lactation were excluded. Diagnoses relied on clinical symptoms, serum thyroxine and TRAb, thyroid ultrasound and orbital computed tomography. Ficoll-Paque density gradient centrifugation was used to isolate PBMCs from around 10 ml of fresh peripheral blood. Trizol reagent was used to extract total RNA, and RNA quality was then checked on an Agilent 2100 Bioanalyzer.

The receptor chain draws on TRBV29-1 and TRBJ2-7, and TRBD1 aligns with 7 junction nucleotides. This receptor was taken from a man younger than 40 with Graves' ophthalmopathy. The sample consisted of blood. The DNA sequence reads TGCAGCGTTGCACAGGGGTACAACGAGCAGTACTTC. It translates as CSVAQGYNEQYF.